Listed below are T cell receptor beta chains from one sample, sequenced in a study of blood T cell repertoires in COVID-19. Profiled with immunoSEQ multiplex PCR; TCRdb holds only in-frame clones, not every one. The data contain 150,000 to 200,000 clones, 70% to 85% of them singletons. Sequencing used PBMCs or T cells enriched from blood (not recorded which). These receptors originate from a woman aged 50 to 60 who had recovered from COVID-19. Each CDR3 is given with its conserved first and last residue. The D gene is left open where the match is weak. Only some rows state a clone size, as once, few, many or a class for expanded clones.

d_gene: NA; j_gene: TRBJ2-5; v_gene: TRBV11-2; abundance: NA; CDR3nt: TGTGCCAGCAGCTTAGCAGGGTTAGAGACCCAGTACTTC; CDR3aa: CASSLAGLETQYF
d_gene: TRBD2; j_gene: TRBJ2-7; v_gene: TRBV9; abundance: NA; CDR3nt: TGTGCCAGCAGCGCCCATGGACTAGCGGGAGCCTACGAGCAGTACTTC; CDR3aa: CASSAHGLAGAYEQYF
d_gene: TRBD1; j_gene: TRBJ2-1; v_gene: TRBV29-1; abundance: NA; CDR3nt: TGCAGCGCGAGGGACAGGGGAATCTACAATGAGCAGTTCTTC; CDR3aa: CSARDRGIYNEQFF
d_gene: TRBD1; j_gene: TRBJ2-7; v_gene: TRBV11-2; abundance: NA; CDR3nt: TGTGCCAGCAGCTTAGATCGGACAGGGTTATCAACCCTTTCCTACGAGCAGTACTTC; CDR3aa: CASSLDRTGLSTLSYEQYF
d_gene: NA; j_gene: TRBJ2-7; v_gene: TRBV5-1; abundance: NA; CDR3nt: TGCGCCAGCAGCTTCGAGGGAGAGGTCTACGAGCAGTACTTC; CDR3aa: CASSFEGEVYEQYF
d_gene: TRBD1; j_gene: TRBJ2-7; v_gene: TRBV5-1; abundance: NA; CDR3nt: TGCGCCAGCAGCCCAGGAGGGACAGGGGGTCCCTACGAGCAGTACTTC; CDR3aa: CASSPGGTGGPYEQYF
d_gene: TRBD2; j_gene: TRBJ2-5; v_gene: TRBV4-2; abundance: NA; CDR3nt: TGTGCCAGCAGCCTTCGACTAGCCGTACAAGAGACCCAGTACTTC; CDR3aa: CASSLRLAVQETQYF
d_gene: TRBD1; j_gene: TRBJ2-1; v_gene: TRBV7-9; abundance: NA; CDR3nt: TGTGCCAGCAGCCCCTCAGGGGGCTCCTACAATGAGCAGTTCTTC; CDR3aa: CASSPSGGSYNEQFF
d_gene: NA; j_gene: TRBJ1-1; v_gene: TRBV2; abundance: NA; CDR3nt: TGTGCCAGCAGGCGAGATCGAGGGAGGAATACTGAAGCTTTCTTT; CDR3aa: CASRRDRGRNTEAFF
d_gene: NA; j_gene: TRBJ2-7; v_gene: TRBV7-8; abundance: NA; CDR3nt: TGTGCCAGCACTGGAAGTGGGGGCGCCAGGCTGCGCGAGCAGTACTTC; CDR3aa: CASTGSGGARLREQYF
d_gene: TRBD2; j_gene: TRBJ2-1; v_gene: TRBV11-2; abundance: few; CDR3nt: TGTGCCAGCAGCCCCGCTAGCGGGGTCTACAATGAGCAGTTCTTC; CDR3aa: CASSPASGVYNEQFF
d_gene: TRBD1; j_gene: TRBJ1-2; v_gene: TRBV7-8; abundance: NA; CDR3nt: TGTGCCAGCAGCTTAGAGGGGGCCTTCTATGGCTACACCTTC; CDR3aa: CASSLEGAFYGYTF
d_gene: TRBD1; j_gene: TRBJ2-5; v_gene: TRBV5-1; abundance: NA; CDR3nt: TGCGCCAGCAGCGAAAGGACAGGGGAGACCCAGTACTTC; CDR3aa: CASSERTGETQYF
d_gene: NA; j_gene: TRBJ2-3; v_gene: TRBV4-1; abundance: NA; CDR3nt: TGCGCCAGCAGCCAAGCCACAGGCAAAAGCACAGATACGCAGTATTTT; CDR3aa: CASSQATGKSTDTQYF
d_gene: TRBD2; j_gene: TRBJ2-3; v_gene: TRBV7-6; abundance: few; CDR3nt: TGTGCCAGCAGCTTATCCGCGGGAGCTTACGCAGATACGCAGTATTTT; CDR3aa: CASSLSAGAYADTQYF
d_gene: TRBD2; j_gene: TRBJ2-1; v_gene: TRBV3-1/TRBV3-2; abundance: NA; CDR3nt: TGTGCCAGCAGCCAAGGTCCCTCCAGCGGGAGCTTCAATGAGCAGTTCTTC; CDR3aa: CASSQGPSSGSFNEQFF
d_gene: TRBD2; j_gene: TRBJ2-2; v_gene: TRBV27; abundance: NA; CDR3nt: TGTGCCAGCAGTTTAAGGGCTAGCGGGAGGCCCGGGGAGCTGTTTTTT; CDR3aa: CASSLRASGRPGELFF
d_gene: NA; j_gene: TRBJ2-2; v_gene: TRBV15; abundance: NA; CDR3nt: TGTGCCACCAGCAAGGTTTCGGGGGTCGGGGGGCTGTTTTTT; CDR3aa: CATSKVSGVGGLFF
d_gene: TRBD1; j_gene: TRBJ2-7; v_gene: TRBV3-1/TRBV3-2; abundance: few; CDR3nt: TGTGCCAGCAGCCCGGGGACAGTTCCCTACGAGCAGTACTTC; CDR3aa: CASSPGTVPYEQYF
d_gene: NA; j_gene: TRBJ1-2; v_gene: TRBV4-2; abundance: NA; CDR3nt: TGTGCCAGCAGCCAAGACCAGGGGTTTTATGGCTACACCTTC; CDR3aa: CASSQDQGFYGYTF
d_gene: NA; j_gene: TRBJ1-1; v_gene: TRBV11-1; abundance: NA; CDR3nt: TGTGCCAGCAGCACTAGCGAGCCTGAAGCTTTCTTT; CDR3aa: CASSTSEPEAFF
d_gene: NA; j_gene: TRBJ1-2; v_gene: TRBV6-5; abundance: NA; CDR3nt: TGTGCCAGCAGTCTCCAGGCAAACTATGGCTACACCTTC; CDR3aa: CASSLQANYGYTF
d_gene: NA; j_gene: TRBJ2-1; v_gene: TRBV29-1; abundance: NA; CDR3nt: TGCAGCGTTCAGGCCGGGACTTACTCCAATGAGCAGTTCTTC; CDR3aa: CSVQAGTYSNEQFF
d_gene: TRBD2; j_gene: TRBJ2-1; v_gene: TRBV5-5; abundance: NA; CDR3nt: TGTGCCAGCAGCTTGGAGTTAGCGGGAGGCTACAATGAGCAGTTCTTC; CDR3aa: CASSLELAGGYNEQFF
d_gene: NA; j_gene: TRBJ2-1; v_gene: TRBV28; abundance: NA; CDR3nt: TGTGCCAGCAGGGGGGAGACAGGAGTACGTGAGCAGTTCTTC; CDR3aa: CASRGETGVREQFF
d_gene: TRBD1; j_gene: TRBJ1-4; v_gene: TRBV9; abundance: NA; CDR3nt: TGTGCCAGCAGCGTTGGACAGGGGGCAGGGGAAAAACTGTTTTTT; CDR3aa: CASSVGQGAGEKLFF
d_gene: TRBD2; j_gene: TRBJ2-1; v_gene: TRBV27; abundance: NA; CDR3nt: TGTGCCAGCAGTTCGGGACTAGTCTTGGGGTTAAATGAGCAGTTCTTC; CDR3aa: CASSSGLVLGLNEQFF
d_gene: TRBD1; j_gene: TRBJ1-2; v_gene: TRBV28; abundance: NA; CDR3nt: TGTGCCAGCAGTTTACCCGGGACAGGAAACGCTTATGGCTACACCTTC; CDR3aa: CASSLPGTGNAYGYTF
d_gene: NA; j_gene: TRBJ1-4; v_gene: TRBV19; abundance: NA; CDR3nt: TGTGCCAGTACTCGGGGGGAAACCGGCACTAATGAAAAACTGTTTTTT; CDR3aa: CASTRGETGTNEKLFF
d_gene: TRBD2; j_gene: TRBJ2-1; v_gene: TRBV9; abundance: NA; CDR3nt: TGTGCCAGCAGCGAACTAGCGCTCAATGAGCAGTTCTTC; CDR3aa: CASSELALNEQFF
d_gene: NA; j_gene: TRBJ1-6; v_gene: TRBV5-6; abundance: NA; CDR3nt: TGTGCCAGCAGCTTTTTCGCAGGGCATTCACCCCTCCACTTT; CDR3aa: CASSFFAGHSPLHF
d_gene: TRBD2; j_gene: TRBJ2-1; v_gene: TRBV7-9; abundance: few; CDR3nt: TGTGCCAGCAGCCCCCCCTTACGGCTAGCGGCATTCAATGAGCAGTTCTTC; CDR3aa: CASSPPLRLAAFNEQFF
d_gene: NA; j_gene: TRBJ2-3; v_gene: TRBV5-4; abundance: NA; CDR3nt: TGTGCCAGCAGCGACCTCGGAGGGACCACAGATACGCAGTATTTT; CDR3aa: CASSDLGGTTDTQYF
d_gene: NA; j_gene: TRBJ2-2; v_gene: TRBV19; abundance: few; CDR3nt: TGTGCCAGTAGTATCGCTCTAAGCGCCGGGGAGCTGTTTTTT; CDR3aa: CASSIALSAGELFF
d_gene: NA; j_gene: TRBJ1-4; v_gene: TRBV6-5; abundance: NA; CDR3nt: TGTGCCAGCAGTACCCGGTCCAATGAAAAACTGTTTTTT; CDR3aa: CASSTRSNEKLFF
d_gene: NA; j_gene: TRBJ2-3; v_gene: TRBV28; abundance: NA; CDR3nt: TGTGCCAGCACCGCGCCCGGAGGGACAGATACGCAGTATTTT; CDR3aa: CASTAPGGTDTQYF
d_gene: NA; j_gene: TRBJ1-2; v_gene: TRBV28; abundance: once; CDR3nt: TGTGCCAGCCGTGGGGTGGAACAGGGCCCAAGGAACACCTTC; CDR3aa: CASRGVEQGPRNTF
d_gene: NA; j_gene: TRBJ1-5; v_gene: TRBV25-1; abundance: NA; CDR3nt: TGTGCCAGCAGTTCCCTGGAAGGGGCAGGTCAGCCCCAGCATTTT; CDR3aa: CASSSLEGAGQPQHF